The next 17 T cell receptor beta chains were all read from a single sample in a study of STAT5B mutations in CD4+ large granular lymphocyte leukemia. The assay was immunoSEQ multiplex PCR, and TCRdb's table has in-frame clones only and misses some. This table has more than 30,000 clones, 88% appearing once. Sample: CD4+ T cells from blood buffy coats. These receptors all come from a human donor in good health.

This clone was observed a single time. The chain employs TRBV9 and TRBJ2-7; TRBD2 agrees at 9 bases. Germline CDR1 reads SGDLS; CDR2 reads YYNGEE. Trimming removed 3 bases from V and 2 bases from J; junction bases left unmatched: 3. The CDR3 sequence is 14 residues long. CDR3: CASSGVAGAYEQYF. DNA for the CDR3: TGTGCCAGCAGCGGGGTAGCGGGGGCCTACGAGCAGTACTTC.

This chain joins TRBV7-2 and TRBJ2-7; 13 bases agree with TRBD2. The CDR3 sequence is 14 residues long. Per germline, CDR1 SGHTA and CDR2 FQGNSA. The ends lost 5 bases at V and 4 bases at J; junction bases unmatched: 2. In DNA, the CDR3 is TGTGCCAGCAGCCGGACTAGCGGGAGTTACGAGCAGTACTTC. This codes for CASSRTSGSYEQYF.

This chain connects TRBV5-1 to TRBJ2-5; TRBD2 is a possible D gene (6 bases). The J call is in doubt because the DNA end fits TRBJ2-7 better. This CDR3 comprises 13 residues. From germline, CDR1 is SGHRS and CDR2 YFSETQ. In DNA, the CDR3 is TGCGCCAGCAGCTTGGCCGGGAGCCCCGAGCAGTACTTC. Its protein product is CASSLAGSPEQYF.

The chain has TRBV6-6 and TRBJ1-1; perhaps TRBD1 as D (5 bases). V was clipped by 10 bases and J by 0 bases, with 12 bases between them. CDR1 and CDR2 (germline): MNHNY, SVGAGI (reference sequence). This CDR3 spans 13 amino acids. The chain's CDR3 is CATVTDMNTEAFF. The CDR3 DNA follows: TGTGCCACCGTGACGGACATGAACACTGAAGCTTTCTTT.

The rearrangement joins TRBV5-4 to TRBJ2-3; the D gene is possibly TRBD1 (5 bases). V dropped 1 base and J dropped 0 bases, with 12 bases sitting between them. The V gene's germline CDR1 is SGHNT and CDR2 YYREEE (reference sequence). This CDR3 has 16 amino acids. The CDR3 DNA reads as TGTGCCAGCAGCTTGTGGACATACCCTAGCACAGATACGCAGTATTTT. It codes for CASSLWTYPSTDTQYF.

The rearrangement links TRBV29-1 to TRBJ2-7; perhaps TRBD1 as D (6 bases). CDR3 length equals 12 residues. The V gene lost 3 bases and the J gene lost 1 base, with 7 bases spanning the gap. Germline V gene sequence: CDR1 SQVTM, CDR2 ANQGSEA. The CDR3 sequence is CSVEDSSYEQYF. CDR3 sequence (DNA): TGCAGCGTTGAGGACAGTTCCTACGAGCAGTACTTC.

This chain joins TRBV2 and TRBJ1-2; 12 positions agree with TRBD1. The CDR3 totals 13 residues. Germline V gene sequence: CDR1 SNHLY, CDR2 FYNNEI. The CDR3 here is CSIPGQGAGGYTF. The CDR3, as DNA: TGTTCTATCCCGGGACAGGGGGCAGGTGGCTACACCTTC.

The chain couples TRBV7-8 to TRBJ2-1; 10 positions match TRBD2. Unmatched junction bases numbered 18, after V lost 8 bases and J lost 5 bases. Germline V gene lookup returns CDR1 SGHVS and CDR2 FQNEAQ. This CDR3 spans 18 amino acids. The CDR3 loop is CASFQRRVTSGENNEQFF. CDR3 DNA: TGTGCCAGCTTCCAACGACGCGTAACTAGCGGGGAAAACAATGAGCAGTTCTTC.

CDR3 sequence: CASSSATQTQYF. As DNA, the CDR3 is TGTGCCAGCAGCTCGGCAACGCAGACCCAGTACTTC. This rearrangement joins TRBV7-7 to TRBJ2-5; D gene ambiguous. The V gene lost 4 bases and the J gene lost 6 bases, with 9 bases spanning the gap. Germline V gene lookup returns CDR1 SSHAT and CDR2 FNYEAQ (reference sequence). This CDR3 is 12 amino acids long. The variable domain in full, completed from reference TRBV7-7 and TRBJ2-5, reads GAGVSQSPRYKVTKRGQDVTLRCDPISSHATLYWYQQALGQGPEFLTYFNYEAQPDKSGLPSDRFSAERPEGSISTLTIQRTEQRDSAMYRCASSSATQTQYFGPGTRLLVL.

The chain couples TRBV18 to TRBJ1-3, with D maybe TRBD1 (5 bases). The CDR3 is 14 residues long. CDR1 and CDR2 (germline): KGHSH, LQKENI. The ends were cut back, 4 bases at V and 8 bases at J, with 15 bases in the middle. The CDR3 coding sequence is TGTGCCAGCTCACTCGACAGCTCCAGGGACACCATATATTTT. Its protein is CASSLDSSRDTIYF.

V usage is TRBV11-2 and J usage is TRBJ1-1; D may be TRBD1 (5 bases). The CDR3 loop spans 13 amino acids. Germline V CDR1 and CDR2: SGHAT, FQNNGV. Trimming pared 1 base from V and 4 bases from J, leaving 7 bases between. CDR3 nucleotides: TGTGCCAGCAGCTTAGTCGGGGGCACTGAAGCTTTCTTT. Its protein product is CASSLVGGTEAFF.

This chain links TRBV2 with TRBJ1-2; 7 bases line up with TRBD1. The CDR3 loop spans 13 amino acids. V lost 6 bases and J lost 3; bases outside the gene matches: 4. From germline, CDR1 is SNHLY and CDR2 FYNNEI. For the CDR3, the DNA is TGTGCCAGCAGCCCCGACAGGGACTATGGCTACACCTTC. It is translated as CASSPDRDYGYTF.

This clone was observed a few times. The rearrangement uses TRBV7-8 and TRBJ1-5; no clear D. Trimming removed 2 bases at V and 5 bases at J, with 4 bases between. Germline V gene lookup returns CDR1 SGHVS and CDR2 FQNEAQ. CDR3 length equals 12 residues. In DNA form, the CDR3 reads TGTGCCAGCAGCTTAAACCATCAGCCCCAGCATTTT. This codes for CASSLNHQPQHF.

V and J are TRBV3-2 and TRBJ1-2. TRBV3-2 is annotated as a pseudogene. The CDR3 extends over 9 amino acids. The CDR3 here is CAGNVGYTF. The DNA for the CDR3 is TGTGCCGGAAATGTGGGCTACACCTTC.

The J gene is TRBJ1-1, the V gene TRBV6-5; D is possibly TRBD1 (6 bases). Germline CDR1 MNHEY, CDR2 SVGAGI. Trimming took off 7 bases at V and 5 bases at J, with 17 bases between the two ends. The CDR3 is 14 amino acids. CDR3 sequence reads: CASNYQGMGTEAFF. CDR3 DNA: TGTGCCAGCAATTATCAGGGGATGGGGACTGAAGCTTTCTTT.

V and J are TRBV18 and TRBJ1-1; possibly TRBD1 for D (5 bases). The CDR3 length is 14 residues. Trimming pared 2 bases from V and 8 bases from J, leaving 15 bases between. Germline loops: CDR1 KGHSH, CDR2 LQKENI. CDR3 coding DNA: TGTGCCAGCTCACCAGCCGACAGCTACTTAGAAGCTTTCTTT. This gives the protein CASSPADSYLEAFF.

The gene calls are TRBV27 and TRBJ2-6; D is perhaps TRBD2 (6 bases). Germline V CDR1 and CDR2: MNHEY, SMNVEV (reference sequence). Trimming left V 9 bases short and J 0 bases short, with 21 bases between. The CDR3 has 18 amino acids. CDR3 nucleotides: TGTGCCAGTTCCATGTGGGGGGTAAACCTCTCTGGGGCCAACGTCCTGACTTTC. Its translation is CASSMWGVNLSGANVLTF.